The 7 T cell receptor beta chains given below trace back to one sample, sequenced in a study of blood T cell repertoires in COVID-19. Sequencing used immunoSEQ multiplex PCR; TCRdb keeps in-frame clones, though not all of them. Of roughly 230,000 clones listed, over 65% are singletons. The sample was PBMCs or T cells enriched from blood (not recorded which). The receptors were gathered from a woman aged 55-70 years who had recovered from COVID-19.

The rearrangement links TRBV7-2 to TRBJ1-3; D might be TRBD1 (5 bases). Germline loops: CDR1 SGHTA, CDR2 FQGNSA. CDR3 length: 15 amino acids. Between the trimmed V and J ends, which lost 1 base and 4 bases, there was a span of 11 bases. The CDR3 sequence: CASSLGGVRGNTIYF. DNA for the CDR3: TGTGCCAGCAGCTTAGGGGGGGTGAGGGGAAACACCATATATTTT.

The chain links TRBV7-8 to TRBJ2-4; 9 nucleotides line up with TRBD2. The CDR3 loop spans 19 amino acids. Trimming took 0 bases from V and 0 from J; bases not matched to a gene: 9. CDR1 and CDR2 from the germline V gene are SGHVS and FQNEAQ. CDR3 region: CASSLADGGGRVAKNIQYF. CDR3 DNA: TGTGCCAGCAGCTTAGCGGATGGAGGCGGGAGGGTAGCCAAAAACATTCAGTACTTC.

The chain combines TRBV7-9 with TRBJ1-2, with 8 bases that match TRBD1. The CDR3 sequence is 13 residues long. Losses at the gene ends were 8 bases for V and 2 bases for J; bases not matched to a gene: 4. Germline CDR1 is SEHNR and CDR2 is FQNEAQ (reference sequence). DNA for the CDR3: TGTGCCAGCGGACGGACAGGGAACTATGGCTACACCTTC. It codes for CASGRTGNYGYTF.

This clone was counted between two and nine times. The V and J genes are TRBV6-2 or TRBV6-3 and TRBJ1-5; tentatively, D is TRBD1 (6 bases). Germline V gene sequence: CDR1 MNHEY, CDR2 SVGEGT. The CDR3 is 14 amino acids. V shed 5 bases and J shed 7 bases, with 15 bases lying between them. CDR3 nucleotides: TGTGCCAGCAGTCCCAGGACAGTGGACCAGCCCCAGCATTTT. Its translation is CASSPRTVDQPQHF.

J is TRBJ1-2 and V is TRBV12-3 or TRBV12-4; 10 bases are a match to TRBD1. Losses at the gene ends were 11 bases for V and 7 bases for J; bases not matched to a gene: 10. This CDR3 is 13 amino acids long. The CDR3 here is CAGRTGGYGGYTF. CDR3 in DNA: TGTGCCGGGCGGACAGGGGGTTATGGTGGCTACACCTTC.

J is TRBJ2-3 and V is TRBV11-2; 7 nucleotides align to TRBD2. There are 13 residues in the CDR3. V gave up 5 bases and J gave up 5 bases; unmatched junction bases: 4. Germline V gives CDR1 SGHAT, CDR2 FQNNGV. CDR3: CASSPRGGDTQYF. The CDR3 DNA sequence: TGTGCCAGCAGCCCCCGCGGGGGAGATACGCAGTATTTT.

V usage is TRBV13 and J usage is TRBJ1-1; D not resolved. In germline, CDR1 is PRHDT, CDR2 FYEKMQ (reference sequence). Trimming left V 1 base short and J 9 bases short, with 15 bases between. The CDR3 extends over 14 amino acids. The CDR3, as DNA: TGTGCCAGCAGCTTAGTAGTCGATTACCGAAAAGCTTTCTTT. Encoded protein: CASSLVVDYRKAFF. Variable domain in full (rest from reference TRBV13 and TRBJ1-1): AAGVIQSPRHLIKEKRETATLKCYPIPRHDTVYWYQQGPGQDPQFLISFYEKMQSDKGSIPDRFSAQQFSDYHSELNMSSLELGDSALYFCASSLVVDYRKAFFGQGTRLTVV.